This T cell receptor beta chain was documented in a study of shared clonotypes between healthy human individuals. Findings and limits, study-wide: Sorted-subset sequencing, rarefaction showed, was incomplete despite large depth.

Generated by immunoSEQ multiplex PCR, the TCRdb table keeps only in-frame clones and is missing some. The sample lists 2 million to 2.5 million clones, 85% to 95% occurring once. Of note for this clone: Its target is unknown. Other DNA sequences of this sample code for an identical CDR3.

CDR1 is SGDLS and CDR2 is YYNGEE in the germline V gene. V was clipped by 0 bases and J by 0 bases, with 11 bases between them. The CDR3 loop spans 16 amino acids. The sequence derives from a man in his late teens or twenties in good health. Some clones in this sample may be carry-over from other donors' samples. The sample was naive CD4+ T cells from PBMCs. Subset reported: CD45RA+ positively selected. The chain employs TRBV9 and TRBJ2-3; the D call may be TRBD1 or TRBD2 (5 bases each). This chain's CDR3 is CASSVDGGSSTDTQYF. CDR3 bases: TGTGCCAGCAGCGTAGATGGGGGATCTAGCACAGATACGCAGTATTTT.